Shown below are 27 T cell receptor beta chains from a single sample sequenced in a study of cytomegalovirus exposure and HLA in healthy donors. Profiling relied on immunoSEQ multiplex PCR, and the TCRdb table lists in-frame clones only, not all of them. The data show 150,000 to 200,000 clones, 85% seen once. The source material was PBMCs. The receptors originated from a man aged 18 to 30 in good health and CMV-seropositive.

The CDR3 DNA follows: TGTGCCACCGCGGCTAGCGGACTCGGGACCGGGGAGCTGTTTTTT. Protein: CATAASGLGTGELFF. The rearrangement links TRBV6-5 to TRBJ2-2; TRBD2 matches at 7 bases. V shed 10 bases, J shed 5 bases, and the junction held 13 bases outside the gene matches. CDR3 size: 15 residues. Germline V gene sequence: CDR1 MNHEY, CDR2 SVGAGI.

J is TRBJ1-5 and V is TRBV10-3; D is possibly TRBD1 (6 bases). The length of the CDR3 is 16 residues. V lost 11 bases to trimming and J lost 1 base, with 21 bases between them. The V gene's germline CDR1 is ENHRY and CDR2 SYGVKD. The DNA for the CDR3 is TGTGCCTCGAGCCCGACCAACAGGGTGAGCAATCAGCCCCAGCATTTT. It encodes CASSPTNRVSNQPQHF.

This clone occurred once. The chain recombines TRBV5-1 with TRBJ2-5; 9 bases match TRBD1. The V gene end was trimmed by 2 bases and the J gene end by 5 bases; junction bases not matched to a gene: 10. Per the germline V gene, CDR1 is SGHRS and CDR2 is YFSETQ. The CDR3 is 16 residues long. Here the CDR3 reads CASSFAGDRDWETQYF. DNA of the CDR3: TGCGCCAGCAGCTTCGCCGGGGACAGGGATTGGGAGACCCAGTACTTC.

The chain couples TRBV5-4 to TRBJ1-6; no clear D gene. V was trimmed by 4 bases and J by 4 bases, leaving 12 bases between them. Per the germline V gene, CDR1 is SGHNT and CDR2 is YYREEE (reference sequence). The CDR3 loop spans 15 amino acids. The CDR3 is CASSKKGSYNSPLHF. CDR3 nucleotide sequence: TGTGCCAGCAGCAAAAAAGGGAGTTATAATTCACCCCTCCACTTT. The full variable domain, completed using reference TRBV5-4 and TRBJ1-6, is ETGVTQSPTHLIKTRGQQVTLRCSSQSGHNTVSWYQQALGQGPQFIFQYYREEENGRGNFPPRFSGLQFPNYSSELNVNALELDDSALYLCASSKKGSYNSPLHFGNGTRLTVT.

The CDR3 coding sequence is TGCGCCAGCAGCTCAGCCGGGACTAGCGTCTACGAGCAGTACTTC. It translates to CASSSAGTSVYEQYF. The V gene is TRBV5-1, the J gene TRBJ2-7, with TRBD2 matching over 10 bases. The junction had 6 bases not matched to a gene; V was cut back by 3 bases and J by 3 bases. This CDR3 has 15 residues. Germline loops: CDR1 SGHRS, CDR2 YFSETQ.

The gene calls are TRBV2 and TRBJ1-1; D ambiguous. CDR3 size: 13 residues. V dropped 8 bases and J dropped 5 bases, with 15 bases sitting between them. Germline V lookup: CDR1 SNHLY, CDR2 FYNNEI. CDR3 residues: CASSSVGETEAFF. The DNA for the CDR3 is TGTGCCAGCTCCTCGGTGGGAGAGACTGAAGCTTTCTTT.

The chain couples TRBV7-2 to TRBJ1-3; D not certain. V was cut by 5 bases and J by 4 bases, with 12 bases left in between. Germline V gene sequence: CDR1 SGHTA, CDR2 FQGNSA. This CDR3 contains 14 residues. The CDR3 region is CASSAQWAGNTIYF. The CDR3, as DNA: TGTGCCAGCAGCGCTCAATGGGCCGGAAACACCATATATTTT.

The count of this clone is one. The rearrangement uses TRBV9 and TRBJ1-3; TRBD1 aligns across 7 bases. The CDR3 is 16 amino acids. Germline CDR1 SGDLS, CDR2 YYNGEE. V shed 3 bases, J shed 2 bases, and the junction held 8 bases outside the gene matches. CDR3 in DNA: TGTGCCAGCAGCGACCTTCGGGACAGTGCTGGAAACACCATATATTTT. It encodes CASSDLRDSAGNTIYF.

CDR3 coding DNA: TGTGCCAGCAGGGTGGGACAGTTCCCCTACGAGCAGTACTTC. As protein: CASRVGQFPYEQYF. The gene calls are TRBV28 and TRBJ2-7; TRBD1 matches at 7 bases. With V trimmed by 6 bases and J by 2 bases, 7 bases remained unmatched. From germline, CDR1 is MDHEN and CDR2 SYDVKM. This CDR3 is built from 14 residues. The whole variable domain, remainder taken from reference TRBV28 and TRBJ2-7, is DVKVTQSSRYLVKRTGEKVFLECVQDMDHENMFWYRQDPGLGLRLIYFSYDVKMKEKGDIPEGYSVSREKKERFSLILESASTNQTSMYLCASRVGQFPYEQYFGPGTRLTVT.

This chain connects TRBV28 to TRBJ2-7; 8 nucleotides line up with TRBD1. The CDR3 is made up of 16 amino acids. Germline assignment: CDR1 MDHEN and CDR2 SYDVKM. V lost 5 bases, J lost 2 bases, and 11 bases stayed unmatched. This CDR3 reads CASSNLGTGYTYEQYF. The CDR3 nucleotides read TGTGCCAGCAGTAACCTTGGGACAGGTTATACCTACGAGCAGTACTTC.

The V and J genes are TRBV19 and TRBJ2-7; the match to TRBD2 covers 11 bases. Germline lookup yields CDR1 LNHDA and CDR2 SQIVND (reference sequence). This CDR3 has 16 amino acids. Trimming removed 5 bases from V and 0 bases from J; junction bases left unmatched: 6. As DNA, the CDR3 is TGTGCCAGTAGTTGGACTAGCGGGCTAAGCTCCTACGAGCAGTACTTC. Encoded protein: CASSWTSGLSSYEQYF. Full variable domain (remainder filled in from reference TRBV19 and TRBJ2-7): DGGITQSPKYLFRKEGQNVTLSCEQNLNHDAMYWYRQDPGQGLRLIYYSQIVNDFQKGDIAEGYSVSREKKESFPLTVTSAQKNPTAFYLCASSWTSGLSSYEQYFGPGTRLTVT.

V usage is TRBV19 and J usage is TRBJ2-6; D uncertain. Germline V lookup: CDR1 LNHDA, CDR2 SQIVND (reference sequence). Trimming took off 4 bases at V and 2 bases at J, with 6 bases between the two ends. There are 14 residues in the CDR3. The CDR3 coding sequence is TGTGCCAGTAGTAGAGACACTGGGGCCAACGTCCTGACTTTC. Protein: CASSRDTGANVLTF.

Here the CDR3 reads CASSLVTGTSYEQYF. CDR3 DNA sequence: TGTGCCAGCAGCTTAGTGACAGGAACTAGCTACGAGCAGTACTTC. The chain recombines TRBV7-9 with TRBJ2-7; maybe TRBD1 (6 bases). CDR3 length: 15 residues. V lost 1 base and J 3 bases, leaving 13 bases between the germline ends. CDR1 is SEHNR, CDR2 FQNEAQ, per germline (reference sequence).

This chain joins TRBV4-1 and TRBJ2-2, with D tentatively TRBD2 (6 bases). The CDR3 sequence is 18 residues long. Trimming shortened V by 3 bases and J by 5 bases, and 22 bases separated the two germline ends. Germline-derived CDR1 and CDR2 are MGHRA and YSYEKL. The DNA of the CDR3 is TGCGCCAGCAGCCACCCTCAACCGACCGGGAGCCCTACCGGGGAGCTGTTTTTT. Protein: CASSHPQPTGSPTGELFF.

The gene calls are TRBV9 and TRBJ2-2; tentatively, D is TRBD2 (5 bases). The CDR3 has 13 amino acids. The germline gives CDR1 SGDLS, CDR2 YYNGEE. V dropped 3 bases and J dropped 4 bases, with 7 bases sitting between them. CDR3 amino acids: CASSAGFTGELFF. CDR3 nucleotide sequence: TGTGCCAGCAGCGCGGGGTTCACCGGGGAGCTGTTTTTT.

The chain uses TRBV7-3 and TRBJ2-3; weak D call: TRBD2 (6 bases). Germline V CDR1 and CDR2: SGHTA, FQGTGA. CDR3 length: 14 amino acids. Trimming stripped 6 bases from V and 2 bases from J, with 12 bases between. The CDR3, as DNA: TGTGCCAGCAGTCAGCGGAGGGCCACAGATACGCAGTATTTT. Amino acids: CASSQRRATDTQYF.

This chain joins TRBV2 and TRBJ2-1, with 8 bases lining up with TRBD2. J was trimmed by 6 bases and V by 4 bases; bases with no gene match: 5. This CDR3 comprises 14 residues. Looked up from germline, CDR1 is SNHLY and CDR2 is FYNNEI. The CDR3: CASSALAVANEQFF. DNA of the CDR3: TGTGCCAGCAGTGCACTAGCGGTGGCCAATGAGCAGTTCTTC.

The chain combines TRBV27 with TRBJ2-1; a weak D match, TRBD2 (6 bases). The CDR3 is made up of 14 amino acids. Germline V lookup: CDR1 MNHEY, CDR2 SMNVEV (reference sequence). The V end lost 5 bases, the J end lost 7 bases, and 15 bases lay between the germline ends. The CDR3 loop reads CASSPGLWGNEQFF. The CDR3, as DNA: TGTGCCAGCAGTCCGGGACTCTGGGGGAATGAGCAGTTCTTC.

The rearrangement uses TRBV6-5 and TRBJ1-1; TRBD1 matches at 7 bases. V lost 6 bases and J lost 1; bases outside the gene matches: 5. Germline CDR1 reads MNHEY; CDR2 reads SVGAGI. The CDR3 covers 14 residues. The CDR3 DNA is TGTGCCAGCAGGAGAACAGGGGCGAACACTGAAGCTTTCTTT. Its translation: CASRRTGANTEAFF.

This clone was picked up a small number of times. The J gene is TRBJ1-2, the V gene TRBV4-2; D is ambiguous. This CDR3 is built from 15 residues. CDR1 and CDR2 (germline): LGHNA, YNFKEQ. V gave up 2 bases and J gave up 5 bases, with 15 bases separating them. The CDR3 here is CASSQHSDGEYGYTF. The CDR3 DNA follows: TGTGCCAGCAGCCAACACTCCGACGGGGAGTATGGCTACACCTTC.

V gene TRBV7-8 combines with J gene TRBJ2-7; tentative D call: TRBD1 (6 bases). V was cut by 6 bases and J by 7 bases, with 13 bases left in between. Germline lookup yields CDR1 SGHVS and CDR2 FQNEAQ. The CDR3 has 12 residues. CDR3 DNA sequence: TGTGCCAGCAGTTTGGACAGTGAAGAGCAGTACTTC. Its protein product is CASSLDSEEQYF. The entire variable domain, with the rest obtained from reference TRBV7-8 and TRBJ2-7, is as follows: GAGVSQSPRYKVAKRGQDVALRCDPISGHVSLFWYQQALGQGPEFLTYFQNEAQLDKSGLPSDRFFAERPEGSVSTLKIQRTQQEDSAVYLCASSLDSEEQYFGPGTRLTVT.

The CDR3 sequence: CASSWTVYNEQFF. The CDR3 nucleotides read TGTGCCAGCAGCTGGACAGTTTACAATGAGCAGTTCTTC. This chain joins TRBV7-2 and TRBJ2-1; maybe TRBD1 (6 bases). The germline V gene encodes CDR1 SGHTA and CDR2 FQGNSA. V lost 4 bases, J lost 4 bases, and 8 bases lay in between. The CDR3 sequence is 13 residues long.

The gene calls are TRBV30 and TRBJ2-1; 8 bases map to TRBD2. Germline V CDR1 and CDR2: GTSNPN, SVGIG (reference sequence). With V trimmed by 0 bases and J by 6 bases, 10 bases remained unmatched. This CDR3 region has 16 residues. CDR3 loop: CAWSVEVAGPLNEQFF. CDR3 bases: TGTGCCTGGAGTGTAGAGGTAGCGGGGCCACTCAATGAGCAGTTCTTC.

The J gene is TRBJ2-5, the V gene TRBV25-1; D is possibly TRBD1 (5 bases). CDR1 and CDR2 from the germline V gene are MGHDK and SYGVNS. This CDR3 comprises 16 residues. V gave up 3 bases and J gave up 1 base, with 15 bases separating them. This CDR3 is CASSDQGPRAQETQYF. The CDR3 DNA sequence: TGTGCCAGCAGTGACCAGGGCCCCCGGGCCCAAGAGACCCAGTACTTC.

This rearrangement joins TRBV7-3 to TRBJ2-2; 8 bases fit TRBD2. The CDR3 has 16 amino acids. V gave up 4 bases and J gave up 4 bases; unmatched junction bases: 8. Germline assignment: CDR1 SGHTA and CDR2 FQGTGA. CDR3 bases: TGTGCCAGCAGCTCACGAGCGGGAGTTCGCACCGGGGAGCTGTTTTTT. Its translation is CASSSRAGVRTGELFF.

The J gene is TRBJ1-1, the V gene TRBV13; D gene uncertain. Germline lookup yields CDR1 PRHDT and CDR2 FYEKMQ (reference sequence). V lost 3 bases to trimming and J lost 2 bases, with 7 bases between them. The CDR3 covers 13 residues. CDR3 coding DNA: TGTGCCAGCAGCTTTTTTAGTAACACTGAAGCTTTCTTT. This codes for CASSFFSNTEAFF.

The table lists this clone with a few counts. The chain is built from TRBV7-9 and TRBJ2-7; 8 bases map to TRBD1. CDR3 length: 16 amino acids. Germline V gene data show CDR1 as SEHNR and CDR2 as FQNEAQ (reference sequence). Trimming at V came to 4 bases and at J to 5 bases, leaving 13 bases not matched to a gene. CDR3 nucleotides: TGTGCCAGCAGCTCACGCTCCGGGACAGGAGTCAACGAGCAGTACTTC. This sequence encodes CASSSRSGTGVNEQYF.